This T cell receptor (beta chain) was sequenced during a study of T cell repertoires in cytomegalovirus infection. This clonotype was recorded a few times. As yet, its antigen is unknown. The study, taken as a whole, reports: Clonotypes of TCR beta that were HLA-C-restricted and CMV-specific dominated the ex vivo response.

TCRdb itself ran the reads through MiXCR, one entry per CDR3 protein. The sample records some 200,000 distinct CDR3 sequences, about 20% being singletons. Germline V gene lookup returns CDR1 SGDLS and CDR2 YYNGEE. The CDR3 has 12 amino acids. V lost 4 bases, J lost 6 bases, and 10 bases lay in between. The sample taken for sequencing was PBMCs. The V call is TRBV9, the J call TRBJ1-2; D call uncertain. This sequence was found in a human donor in good health (CMV status not recorded). Some clones in this sample may be carry-over from other donors' samples. The CDR3 is CASSSRRDGYTF. The CDR3 DNA follows: TGTGCCAGCAGCTCCCGACGGGATGGCTACACCTTC. The full variable domain, completed using reference TRBV9 and TRBJ1-2, is DSGVTQTPKHLITATGQRVTLRCSPRSGDLSVYWYQQSLDQGLQFLIQYYNGEERAKGNILERFSAQQFPDLHSELNLSSLELGDSALYFCASSSRRDGYTFGSGTRLTVV.